Shown below are 14 T cell receptor beta chains from a single sample sequenced in a study of T cell responses to AZD1222 COVID-19 vaccine. The data were produced by immunoSEQ multiplex PCR, yet TCRdb's version contains in-frame clones alone and is incomplete. This sample yields around 130,000 clones, of which 85% to 90% are seen a single time; about 3.5% belongs to the top ten. The starting material was peripheral blood, obtained on day 0 of AZD1222 vaccination. Source of these receptors: an adult in good health.

V is TRBV10-3 and J is TRBJ2-7; a possible D gene is TRBD2 (6 bases). The CDR3 is 13 amino acids. Looked up from germline, CDR1 is ENHRY and CDR2 is SYGVKD. The V end lost 4 bases, the J end lost 4 bases, and 11 bases lay between the germline ends. Here the CDR3 reads CAISGAGRYEQYF. The CDR3 DNA reads as TGTGCCATCAGTGGGGCAGGGAGGTACGAGCAGTACTTC.

This chain uses TRBV9 with TRBJ2-1, with D possibly TRBD1 on 6 matching bases. V lost 0 bases to trimming and J lost 8 bases, with 12 bases between them. The CDR3 is 14 amino acids. In germline, CDR1 is SGDLS, CDR2 YYNGEE. The chain's CDR3 is CASSVVGQSDEQFF. CDR3 nucleotide sequence: TGTGCCAGCAGCGTAGTAGGACAGAGCGATGAGCAGTTCTTC. The variable domain in full, with the rest retrieved from reference TRBV9 and TRBJ2-1, is DSGVTQTPKHLITATGQRVTLRCSPRSGDLSVYWYQQSLDQGLQFLIQYYNGEERAKGNILERFSAQQFPDLHSELNLSSLELGDSALYFCASSVVGQSDEQFFGPGTRLTVL.

This chain joins TRBV5-1 and TRBJ2-7; D may correspond to TRBD1 or TRBD2 (5 bases each). V lost 3 bases and J 2 bases, leaving 12 bases between the germline ends. This CDR3 spans 14 amino acids. Germline loops: CDR1 SGHRS, CDR2 YFSETQ. This chain's CDR3 is CASSSTVGPYEQYF. The CDR3 DNA follows: TGCGCCAGCAGCTCCACGGTGGGACCCTACGAGCAGTACTTC.

The rearrangement joins TRBV6-6 to TRBJ1-2; D remains ambiguous. The CDR3 is 12 residues long. CDR1 is MNHNY, CDR2 SVGAGI, per germline (reference sequence). The germline V and J ends were trimmed by 2 bases and 5 bases, with 6 bases remaining between them. The CDR3: CASSYKGYGYTF. The DNA for the CDR3 is TGTGCCAGCAGTTACAAAGGTTATGGCTACACCTTC.

With regard to this clone: The germline gene is not matched at one end of the junction; a read error may be the cause. The J gene is TRBJ2-1, the V gene TRBV6-1, with 9 bases that match TRBD2. This CDR3 spans 16 amino acids. Germline-derived CDR1 and CDR2 are MNHNS and SASEGT. CDR3 sequence reads: CASGEIGGRGVGEQFF. Written as DNA, the CDR3 is TGTGCCAGCGGTGAGATTGGCGGGAGGGGTGTGGGTGAGCAGTTCTTC.

This chain links TRBV7-9 with TRBJ1-1; D is uncertain. Trimming removed 8 bases from V and 1 base from J, with 14 bases in between. The CDR3 totals 14 residues. Germline V CDR1 and CDR2: SEHNR, FQNEAQ (reference sequence). CDR3 bases: TGTGCCAGCCAGCCCCGGGGTGGGAACACTGAAGCTTTCTTT. As protein: CASQPRGGNTEAFF. Full variable domain (remainder filled in from reference TRBV7-9 and TRBJ1-1): DTGVSQNPRHKITKRGQNVTFRCDPISEHNRLYWYRQTLGQGPEFLTYFQNEAQLEKSRLLSDRFSAERPKGSFSTLEIQRTEQGDSAMYLCASQPRGGNTEAFFGQGTRLTVV.

The chain's CDR3 is CASSPRDYGYTF. The CDR3 DNA is TGTGCCAGCTCACCAAGAGACTATGGCTACACCTTC. The rearrangement uses TRBV18 and TRBJ1-2; D call uncertain. The germline V gene has CDR1 KGHSH and CDR2 LQKENI. The CDR3 is 12 residues long. The V and J ends lost 2 bases and 3 bases respectively, with 4 bases between them.

This rearrangement joins TRBV5-6 to TRBJ1-3; 10 bases fit TRBD1. After removal of 6 bases from V and 8 bases from J, the junction contained 5 bases not matched to a gene. Looked up from germline, CDR1 is SGHDT and CDR2 is YYEEEE. This CDR3 region has 13 residues. CDR3 loop: CASKGQGGDTIYF. The DNA of the CDR3 is TGTGCCAGCAAAGGACAGGGGGGAGACACCATATATTTT.

The chain couples TRBV10-3 to TRBJ1-2; 7 nucleotides match TRBD1. From germline, CDR1 is ENHRY and CDR2 SYGVKD. J gave up 8 bases and V 4 bases, and 4 bases lay outside the gene matches. The CDR3 consists of 12 residues. The CDR3 bases are TGTGCCATCAGTGGAGGGGGCGAAGGCTACACCTTC. This encodes CAISGGGEGYTF.

This clone was found a few times. This chain uses TRBV30 with TRBJ1-2; D gene ambiguous. Germline lookup yields CDR1 GTSNPN and CDR2 SVGIG (reference sequence). Trimming removed 0 bases at V and 0 bases at J, with 8 bases between. This CDR3 comprises 14 residues. The CDR3: CAWSVYRTNYGYTF. The CDR3, as DNA: TGTGCCTGGAGTGTATATCGGACTAACTATGGCTACACCTTC.

This clone showed up just once. The chain joins TRBV30 to TRBJ2-2, with 10 bases that match TRBD2. The germline gives CDR1 GTSNPN, CDR2 SVGIG (reference sequence). The V segment lost 8 bases and the J segment 2 bases; nucleotides outside the gene matches: 11. This CDR3 contains 16 residues. In DNA, the CDR3 is TGTGCCCGGGGTTCGGGGACTAGCGTTAACACCGGGGAGCTGTTTTTT. Translated: CARGSGTSVNTGELFF.

The chain carries TRBV7-2 and TRBJ1-1; D might be TRBD1 (5 bases). Germline CDR1 reads SGHTA; CDR2 reads FQGNSA. This CDR3 is 14 amino acids long. V was pared by 5 bases and J by 11 bases, with 21 bases between. The CDR3 sequence: CASSPTLESQEAFF. The DNA of the CDR3 is TGTGCCAGCAGCCCAACATTGGAGTCACAGGAGGCTTTCTTT.

The J gene is TRBJ2-7, the V gene TRBV6-5; D remains ambiguous. CDR3 length: 14 residues. Looked up from germline, CDR1 is MNHEY and CDR2 is SVGAGI. Deletions cut 8 bases from V and 0 bases from J, with 14 bases between. CDR3 DNA: TGTGCCAGCCGGACGACGCAAAACTCCTACGAGCAGTACTTC. Its translation: CASRTTQNSYEQYF.

This clone has a single count. The chain uses TRBV9 and TRBJ1-1; D is perhaps TRBD1 (6 bases). Between the trimmed V and J ends, which lost 3 bases and 6 bases, there was a span of 15 bases. From germline, CDR1 is SGDLS and CDR2 YYNGEE. CDR3 length equals 14 residues. In DNA form, the CDR3 reads TGTGCCAGCAGCGGGGGGACACGCGTCGCTGAAGCTTTCTTT. This encodes CASSGGTRVAEAFF. Together with reference TRBV9 and TRBJ1-1, the CDR3 gives the full variable domain: DSGVTQTPKHLITATGQRVTLRCSPRSGDLSVYWYQQSLDQGLQFLIQYYNGEERAKGNILERFSAQQFPDLHSELNLSSLELGDSALYFCASSGGTRVAEAFFGQGTRLTVV.